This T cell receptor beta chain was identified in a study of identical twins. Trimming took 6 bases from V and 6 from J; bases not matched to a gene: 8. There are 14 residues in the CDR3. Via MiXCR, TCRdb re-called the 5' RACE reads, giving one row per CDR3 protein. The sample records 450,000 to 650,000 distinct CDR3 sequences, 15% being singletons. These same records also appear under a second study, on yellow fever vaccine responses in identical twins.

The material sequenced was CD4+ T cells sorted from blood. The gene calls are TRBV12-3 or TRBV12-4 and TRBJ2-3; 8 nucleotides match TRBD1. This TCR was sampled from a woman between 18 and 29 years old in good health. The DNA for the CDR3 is TGTGCCAGCAGCCGGACAGGGAAGAGGGATACGCAGTATTTT. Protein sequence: CASSRTGKRDTQYF.